This passage covers 3 T cell receptor beta chains from one sample sequenced in a study of regulatory and conventional T cells in breast cancer. TCRdb recomputed calls from the PCR reads with MiXCR, one row per CDR3 protein. The table has over 1,000 distinct CDR3 sequences, roughly 36% seen once; the top ten hold about 20%. Sequencing input: regulatory T cells from blood. These receptors were taken from a female donor with breast cancer.

This chain links TRBV5-1 with TRBJ1-1; D is perhaps TRBD1 (6 bases). The CDR3 runs 14 residues. In germline, CDR1 is SGHRS, CDR2 YFSETQ. The ends were cut back, 0 bases at V and 1 base at J, with 7 bases in the middle. The CDR3 is CASSLAGANTEAFF. Written as DNA, the CDR3 is TGCGCCAGCAGCTTGGCAGGGGCGAACACTGAAGCTTTCTTT.

This clonotype was found a few times. One end of the junction varies from germline; a read error may be responsible. The chain combines TRBV24-1 with TRBJ2-1; D is tentatively TRBD1 or TRBD2 (5 bases each). Germline V CDR1 and CDR2: KGHDR, SFDVKD. The CDR3 consists of 15 residues. CDR3 nucleotides: TGTGCCACCGGTGATCTTGGGGGCTCCTACAATGAGCAGTTCTTC. As protein: CATGDLGGSYNEQFF.

The chain joins TRBV20-1 to TRBJ2-1; D might be TRBD2 (5 bases). CDR3 length equals 14 residues. The V gene's germline CDR1 is DFQATT and CDR2 SNEGSKA (reference sequence). Trimming pared 6 bases from V and 2 bases from J, leaving 14 bases between. The CDR3 DNA reads as TGCAGTGCCCCGGGGTTTGCCACCTACAATGAGCAGTTCTTC. This translates into CSAPGFATYNEQFF.